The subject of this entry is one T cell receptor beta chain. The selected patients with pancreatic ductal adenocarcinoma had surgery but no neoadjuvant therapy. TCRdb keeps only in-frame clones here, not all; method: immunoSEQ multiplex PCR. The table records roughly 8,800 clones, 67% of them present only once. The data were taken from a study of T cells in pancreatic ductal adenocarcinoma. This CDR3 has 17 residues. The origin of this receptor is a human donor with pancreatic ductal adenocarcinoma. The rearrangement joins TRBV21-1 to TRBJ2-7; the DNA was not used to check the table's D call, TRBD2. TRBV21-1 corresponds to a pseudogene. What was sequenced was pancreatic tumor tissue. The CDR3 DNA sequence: TGTGCCAGCAGCCTCGCGGGGGAGGTTGCCCCGCCCTGCGAGCAGTACTTC. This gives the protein CASSLAGEVAPPCEQYF.